The clone carrying this T cell receptor (beta chain) was counted a few times. As yet, its antigen is unknown. The data were taken from a study of beta chain features in type 1 diabetes. The wider study: Cell yields, gender and age were similar in healthy donors and patients.

Notes on the study in general: Across all four CD4+ subsets, people with type 1 diabetes showed modestly shorter TCRB CDR3s.

Of the isolated RNA, all was reverse transcribed, and so the sequenced material was expressed TCRB transcripts. Sequencing was performed with immunoSEQ multiplex PCR; in TCRdb, only in-frame clones are kept and a portion is missing. This sample has 550,000 to 850,000 clones; about an eighth occur once, and the top ten carry approximately 0.02%. Sequencing input: naive CD4+ T cells from blood. This TCR was sampled from a man aged 18 to 29 with type 1 diabetes.

The CDR3 loop reads CASRTGGNFVTGELFF. The CDR3 DNA follows: TGTGCCTCCCGGACAGGGGGCAATTTTGTGACCGGGGAGCTGTTTTTT. This chain connects TRBV25-1 to TRBJ2-2; 11 bases line up with TRBD1. Germline assignment: CDR1 MGHDK and CDR2 SYGVNS. The CDR3 has 16 residues. The V segment lost 11 bases and the J segment 5 bases; nucleotides outside the gene matches: 13.